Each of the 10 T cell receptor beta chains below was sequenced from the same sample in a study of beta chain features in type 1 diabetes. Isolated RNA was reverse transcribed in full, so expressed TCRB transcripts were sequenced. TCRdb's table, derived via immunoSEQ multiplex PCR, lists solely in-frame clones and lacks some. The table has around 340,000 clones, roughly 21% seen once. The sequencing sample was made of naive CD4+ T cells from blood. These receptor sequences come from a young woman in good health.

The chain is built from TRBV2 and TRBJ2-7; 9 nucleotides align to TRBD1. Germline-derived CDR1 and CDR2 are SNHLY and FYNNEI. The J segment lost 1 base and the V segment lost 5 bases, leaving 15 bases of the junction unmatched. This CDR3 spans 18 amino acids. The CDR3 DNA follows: TGTGCCAGCAGTTTAACCGGGACAGGGCTAAGACGGTCCTACGAGCAGTACTTC. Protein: CASSLTGTGLRRSYEQYF.

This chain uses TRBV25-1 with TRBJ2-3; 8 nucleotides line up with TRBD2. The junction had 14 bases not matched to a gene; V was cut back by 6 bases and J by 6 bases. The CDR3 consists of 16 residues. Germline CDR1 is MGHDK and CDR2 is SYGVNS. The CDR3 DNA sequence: TGTGCCAGCAGGTCCGGTCAGGCGGGGGGCCGGGATACGCAGTATTTT. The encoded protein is CASRSGQAGGRDTQYF.

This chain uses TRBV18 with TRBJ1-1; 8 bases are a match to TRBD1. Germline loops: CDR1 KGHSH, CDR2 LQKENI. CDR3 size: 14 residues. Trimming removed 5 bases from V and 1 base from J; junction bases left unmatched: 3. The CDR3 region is CASSLGQENTEAFF. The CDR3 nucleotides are TGTGCCAGCTCATTGGGACAGGAGAACACTGAAGCTTTCTTT.

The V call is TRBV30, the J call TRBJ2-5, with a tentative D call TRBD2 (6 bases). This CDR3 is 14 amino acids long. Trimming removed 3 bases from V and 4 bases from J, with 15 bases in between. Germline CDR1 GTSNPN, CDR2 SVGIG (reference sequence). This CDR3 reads CAWSRRAFLETQYF. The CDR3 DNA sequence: TGTGCCTGGAGCCGGAGGGCTTTTTTAGAGACCCAGTACTTC.

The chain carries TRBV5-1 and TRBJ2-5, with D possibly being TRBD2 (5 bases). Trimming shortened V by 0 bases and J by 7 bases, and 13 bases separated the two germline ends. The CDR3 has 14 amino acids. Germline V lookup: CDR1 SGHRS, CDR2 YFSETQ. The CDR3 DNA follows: TGCGCCAGCAGCTTGGCTAGCTTCACCGGGACCCAGTACTTC. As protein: CASSLASFTGTQYF.

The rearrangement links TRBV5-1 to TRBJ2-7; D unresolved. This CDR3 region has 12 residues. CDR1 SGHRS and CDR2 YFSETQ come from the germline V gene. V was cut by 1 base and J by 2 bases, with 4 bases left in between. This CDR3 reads CASSLTAYEQYF. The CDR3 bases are TGCGCCAGCAGCTTGACAGCCTACGAGCAGTACTTC.

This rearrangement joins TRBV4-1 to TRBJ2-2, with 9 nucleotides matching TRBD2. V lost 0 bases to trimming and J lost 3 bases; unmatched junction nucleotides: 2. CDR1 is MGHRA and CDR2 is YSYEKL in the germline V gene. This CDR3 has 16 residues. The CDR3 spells CASSQDRLADTGELFF. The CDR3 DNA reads TGCGCCAGCAGCCAAGATCGACTAGCGGACACCGGGGAGCTGTTTTTT.

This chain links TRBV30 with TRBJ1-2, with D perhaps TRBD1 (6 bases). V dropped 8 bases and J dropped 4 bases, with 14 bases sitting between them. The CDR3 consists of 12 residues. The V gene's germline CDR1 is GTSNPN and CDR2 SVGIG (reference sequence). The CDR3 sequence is CAGGLPSYGYTF. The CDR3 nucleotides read TGTGCCGGGGGCCTCCCCTCCTATGGCTACACCTTC.

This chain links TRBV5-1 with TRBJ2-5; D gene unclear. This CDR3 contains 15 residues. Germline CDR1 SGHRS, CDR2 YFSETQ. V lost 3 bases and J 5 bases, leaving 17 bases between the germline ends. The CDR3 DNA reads TGCGCCAGCAGCTCGTCGAGCCTCCGGTGGGAGACCCAGTACTTC. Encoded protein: CASSSSSLRWETQYF.

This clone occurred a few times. DNA for the CDR3: TGTGCCAGCAGCTTAAAATCAGGACTAGCGGGACCCAATGAGCAGTTCTTC. The encoded protein is CASSLKSGLAGPNEQFF. This chain joins TRBV7-3 and TRBJ2-1, with TRBD2 matching 12 bases. This CDR3 comprises 17 residues. Germline V gene sequence: CDR1 SGHTA, CDR2 FQGTGA. J gave up 6 bases and V 1 base, and 7 bases lay outside the gene matches.